This TCR beta chain was profiled in a study of T cells in Graves' hyperthyroidism and ophthalmopathy. Researchers took RNA transcripts and amplified the TCR beta CDR3 regions from them. A set of HTBI primers served as the primers for a first-round RT-PCR of the TCR CDR3. TCRdb fed the multiplex PCR reads into MiXCR, producing one record per CDR3 protein. The data contain approximately 590,000 distinct CDR3 sequences, about 15% of them singletons. Worth noting for this clonotype: As yet, its antigen is unknown. A much larger clone differs from this one at a single base, so this may be a read error.

Study conclusions and caveats: Most thyroid clonotypes with frequency above 0.001 were detected in blood.

With a duration under 2 months, the hyperthyroidism was newly diagnosed in patients aged 18 to 65. Using less than 12 ml of fresh peripheral blood, PBMCs were prepared. Trimming took 6 bases from V and 6 from J, leaving 12 bases between them. Germline loops: CDR1 MNHEY, CDR2 SVGEGT. The CDR3 is 13 residues long. The TCR was taken from a woman in her twenties or thirties with Graves' hyperthyroidism. The genes are TRBV6-2 or TRBV6-3 and TRBJ2-1; D gene ambiguous. The specimen was blood. CDR3: CASRKREGNEQFF. CDR3 bases: TGTGCCAGCAGGAAAAGGGAAGGCAATGAGCAGTTCTTC.